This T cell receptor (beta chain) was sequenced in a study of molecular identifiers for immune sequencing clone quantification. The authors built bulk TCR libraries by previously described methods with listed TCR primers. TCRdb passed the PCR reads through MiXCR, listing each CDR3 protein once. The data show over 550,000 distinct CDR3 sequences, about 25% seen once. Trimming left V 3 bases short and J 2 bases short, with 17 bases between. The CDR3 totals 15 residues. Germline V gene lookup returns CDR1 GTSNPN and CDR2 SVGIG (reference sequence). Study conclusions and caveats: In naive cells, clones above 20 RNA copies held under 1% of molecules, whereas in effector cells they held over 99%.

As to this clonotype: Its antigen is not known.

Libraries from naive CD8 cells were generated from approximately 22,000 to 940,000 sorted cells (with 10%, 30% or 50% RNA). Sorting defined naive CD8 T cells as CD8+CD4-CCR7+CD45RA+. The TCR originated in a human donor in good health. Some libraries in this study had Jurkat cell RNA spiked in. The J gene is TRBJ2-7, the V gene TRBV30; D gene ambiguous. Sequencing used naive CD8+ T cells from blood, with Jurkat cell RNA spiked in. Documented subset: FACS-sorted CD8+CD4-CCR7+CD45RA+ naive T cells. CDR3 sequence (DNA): TGTGCCTGGAGAGACTCACCAGGTGTGGCCTACGAGCAGTACTTC. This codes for CAWRDSPGVAYEQYF.